The 30 T cell receptor beta chains in this list originate from one sample, sequenced in a study of cytomegalovirus exposure and HLA in healthy donors. It was with 60 Vbeta and 13 Jbeta primers that the PCR ran. Data came from immunoSEQ multiplex PCR; TCRdb stores just in-frame clones and leaves some out. The sample holds around 130,000 clones, roughly 8.3% seen once. Sequenced sample: PBMCs. These receptors were obtained from a man aged 40-50 years in good health and CMV-seronegative.

This chain links TRBV14 with TRBJ2-1; 9 bases are a match to TRBD2. Trimming removed 2 bases from V and 9 bases from J; junction bases left unmatched: 14. This CDR3 contains 17 residues. Per germline, CDR1 SGHDN and CDR2 FVKESK. The CDR3 here is CASSQRLAGPATSEQFF. The CDR3 DNA reads as TGTGCCAGCAGCCAACGGCTAGCGGGGCCCGCGACGAGTGAGCAGTTCTTC.

The chain links TRBV5-1 to TRBJ1-1; D gene unclear. Germline V gene lookup returns CDR1 SGHRS and CDR2 YFSETQ. The CDR3 is 14 residues long. With 0 bases removed from V and 3 bases from J, the gap between germline ends came to 9 bases. The CDR3: CASSLEGADTEAFF. CDR3 nucleotide sequence: TGCGCCAGCAGCTTGGAGGGAGCGGACACTGAAGCTTTCTTT.

The V gene is TRBV29-1, the J gene TRBJ2-2, with TRBD1 as a possible D gene (5 bases). Germline-derived CDR1 and CDR2 are SQVTM and ANQGSEA. The CDR3 sequence is 14 residues long. V was pared by 4 bases and J by 4 bases, with 13 bases between. CDR3: CSVVGREGTGELFF. CDR3 in DNA: TGCAGCGTTGTCGGCAGGGAAGGCACCGGGGAGCTGTTTTTT.

This clone was detected only a few times. V usage is TRBV11-2 and J usage is TRBJ2-2, with 7 bases aligning to TRBD1. Trimming at V came to 3 bases and at J to 5 bases, leaving 9 bases not matched to a gene. This CDR3 spans 16 amino acids. CDR1 is SGHAT and CDR2 is FQNNGV in the germline V gene. Written as DNA, the CDR3 is TGTGCCAGCAGCTTCTACCGGGACAGCCAGACCGGGGAGCTGTTTTTT. Protein product: CASSFYRDSQTGELFF. The entire variable domain, with the rest obtained from reference TRBV11-2 and TRBJ2-2, is as follows: EAGVAQSPRYKIIEKRQSVAFWCNPISGHATLYWYQQILGQGPKLLIQFQNNGVVDDSQLPKDRFSAERLKGVDSTLKIQPAKLEDSAVYLCASSFYRDSQTGELFFGEGSRLTVL.

The chain is built from TRBV5-6 and TRBJ2-1, with D possibly TRBD1 on 6 matching bases. Germline V lookup: CDR1 SGHDT, CDR2 YYEEEE. Trimming cost V 2 bases and J 7 bases, with 13 bases left between them. The CDR3 spans 14 residues. CDR3 protein: CASSLRQGWNEQFF. For the CDR3, the DNA is TGTGCCAGCAGCTTAAGGCAGGGGTGGAATGAGCAGTTCTTC.

The chain couples TRBV5-8 to TRBJ1-5; the D is unclear. The CDR3 length is 15 residues. V was clipped by 1 base and J by 4 bases, with 12 bases between them. CDR1 is SGHTS, CDR2 YDEGEE, per germline. The CDR3 loop reads CASSLTRGLNQPQHF. For the CDR3, the DNA is TGTGCCAGCAGCTTGACACGTGGACTGAATCAGCCCCAGCATTTT.

The V and J genes are TRBV7-9 and TRBJ2-5; 9 bases fit TRBD1. The V and J ends lost 0 bases and 4 bases, in that order; junction bases with no gene match: 6. The V gene's germline CDR1 is SEHNR and CDR2 FQNEAQ (reference sequence). The CDR3 runs to 16 residues. The CDR3 DNA is TGTGCCAGCAGCTTAGCTTACGGGACAGGGAGAGAGACCCAGTACTTC. Amino acid sequence: CASSLAYGTGRETQYF.

This clone was seen a few times. The chain uses TRBV2 and TRBJ1-4; D possibly corresponds to TRBD1 (6 bases). Germline V lookup: CDR1 SNHLY, CDR2 FYNNEI. This CDR3 is 12 amino acids long. Between the trimmed V and J ends, which lost 10 bases and 8 bases, there was a span of 14 bases. The CDR3: CATGRGWEKLFF. In DNA form, the CDR3 reads TGTGCCACGGGCAGGGGTTGGGAAAAACTGTTTTTT.

This clone showed up just a few times. The V call is TRBV6-5, the J call TRBJ2-1, with 11 bases aligning to TRBD2. Losses at the gene ends were 2 bases for V and 4 bases for J; bases not matched to a gene: 1. The V gene's germline CDR1 is MNHEY and CDR2 SVGAGI. The length of the CDR3 is 15 residues. CDR3 coding DNA: TGTGCCAGCAGTTACCGACTAGCGGGGTACAATGAGCAGTTCTTC. Translating gives CASSYRLAGYNEQFF.

In this sample, this clone turned up a few times. The chain combines TRBV6-7 with TRBJ1-5, with 8 bases matching TRBD1. TRBV6-7 is sorted into the ORF group, with uncertain function. The CDR3 is 16 residues long. The trim removed 4 bases at V and 3 bases at J, leaving 8 bases unmatched. The CDR3 nucleotides are TGTGCCAGCAGTTGCCCGGACAGGGAGTACAATCAGCCCCAGCATTTT. Residues: CASSCPDREYNQPQHF.

In this sample, this clone turned up a few times. The chain couples TRBV5-1 to TRBJ2-3, with no clear D. The CDR3 totals 13 residues. CDR1 and CDR2 from the germline V gene are SGHRS and YFSETQ. V lost 0 bases and J 6 bases, leaving 8 bases between the germline ends. The CDR3 DNA follows: TGCGCCAGCAGCTTGGGAGGTCCGGATACGCAGTATTTT. Translated, it gives CASSLGGPDTQYF.

This sequence joins TRBV5-8 and TRBJ1-4; D is perhaps TRBD1 (6 bases). This CDR3 has 15 residues. The V end was cut by 4 bases, the J end by 4 bases, with 14 bases between. Germline V gene lookup returns CDR1 SGHTS and CDR2 YDEGEE. This chain's CDR3 is CASSPPGHFNEKLFF. DNA of the CDR3: TGTGCCAGCAGCCCCCCGGGACACTTTAATGAAAAACTGTTTTTT.

The CDR3 loop is CASRVQGAFYNSPLHF. The CDR3 DNA is TGTGCCAGCAGAGTCCAGGGGGCTTTTTATAATTCACCCCTCCACTTT. J is TRBJ1-6 and V is TRBV2, with 8 bases identical to TRBD1. This CDR3 comprises 16 residues. Trimming took 6 bases from V and 4 from J; bases not matched to a gene: 8. The germline CDR1 and CDR2 sequences are SNHLY and FYNNEI.

The chain has TRBV5-4 and TRBJ2-7; 10 nucleotides agree with TRBD1. The CDR3 has 14 residues. Germline values: CDR1 SGHNT, CDR2 YYREEE (reference sequence). V shed 4 bases and J 7 bases; nucleotides not matched to a gene: 8. CDR3 sequence reads: CASSNTGTGEEQYF. The CDR3, as DNA: TGTGCCAGCAGCAACACCGGGACAGGGGAAGAGCAGTACTTC.

This chain uses TRBV27 with TRBJ2-5; 7 bases are a match to TRBD1. Germline loops: CDR1 MNHEY, CDR2 SMNVEV (reference sequence). The CDR3 contains 13 residues. The junction had 10 bases not matched to a gene; V was cut back by 10 bases and J by 5 bases. CDR3 nucleotide sequence: TGTGCCACCTCGACAGGGTGGGCGGAGACCCAGTACTTC. It specifies CATSTGWAETQYF.

The chain uses TRBV27 and TRBJ1-5, with a possible D match to TRBD1 (6 bases). Germline CDR1 MNHEY, CDR2 SMNVEV (reference sequence). The CDR3 sequence is 14 residues long. Trimming left V 5 bases short and J 6 bases short, with 14 bases between. The DNA of the CDR3 is TGTGCCAGCAGTACAGGGTATGGAGGTCAGCCCCAGCATTTT. It yields the protein CASSTGYGGQPQHF.

This clone was picked up a small number of times. The gene calls are TRBV5-4 and TRBJ1-2; unclear D gene. Germline CDR1 reads SGHNT; CDR2 reads YYREEE (reference sequence). CDR3 size: 13 residues. V lost 4 bases to trimming and J lost 4 bases, with 11 bases between them. The CDR3 is CASSPTDFYGYTF. CDR3 sequence (DNA): TGTGCCAGCAGCCCTACAGATTTCTATGGCTACACCTTC.

The chain has TRBV4-1 and TRBJ2-7; 7 positions agree with TRBD2. Germline lookup yields CDR1 MGHRA and CDR2 YSYEKL. The CDR3 is 16 residues long. Trimming cost V 1 base and J 4 bases; bases outside gene matches: 10. The CDR3: CASSQGGWGGRYEQYF. CDR3 DNA sequence: TGCGCCAGCAGCCAAGGAGGATGGGGGGGTCGATACGAGCAGTACTTC.

This sequence joins TRBV30 and TRBJ1-1; D is unclear. The V gene lost 2 bases and the J gene lost 0 bases, with 7 bases spanning the gap. The CDR3 has 13 amino acids. The V gene's germline CDR1 is GTSNPN and CDR2 SVGIG (reference sequence). CDR3 residues: CAWSYQVNTEAFF. CDR3 nucleotides: TGTGCCTGGAGTTACCAGGTGAACACTGAAGCTTTCTTT.

J is TRBJ2-5 and V is TRBV5-4, with TRBD2 matching over 10 bases. Germline lookup yields CDR1 SGHNT and CDR2 YYREEE (reference sequence). V lost 4 bases and J lost 2; bases outside the gene matches: 11. This CDR3 is 17 amino acids long. This CDR3 is CASSPDGGAGGQETQYF. DNA for the CDR3: TGTGCCAGCAGCCCCGACGGGGGAGCGGGGGGGCAAGAGACCCAGTACTTC.

This clone was seen a handful of times. The V gene is TRBV6-1, the J gene TRBJ2-5; perhaps D is TRBD1 or TRBD2 (6 bases each). This CDR3 region has 14 residues. V was shortened by 7 bases and J by 4 bases, with 16 bases between the two germline ends. Germline CDR1 reads MNHNS; CDR2 reads SASEGT. DNA for the CDR3: TGTGCCAGCACTGAGGGGGGAACGGGAGAGACCCAGTACTTC. Translating gives CASTEGGTGETQYF.

CDR3 DNA sequence: TGTGCCAGCAGTGTGGAGCCCTCCTACGAGCAGTACTTC. Translating it yields CASSVEPSYEQYF. This chain uses TRBV6-1 with TRBJ2-7; no definite D call. The CDR3 is 13 amino acids. Trimming took 4 bases from V and 0 from J, leaving 7 bases between them. Germline-derived CDR1 and CDR2 are MNHNS and SASEGT.

This clone was seen only a few times. The CDR3: CASSPGLGNNQPQHF. The CDR3 bases are TGTGCCAGCAGTCCGGGACTGGGGAACAATCAGCCCCAGCATTTT. The gene calls are TRBV27 and TRBJ1-5; maybe TRBD1 (5 bases). The germline V and J ends were trimmed by 5 bases and 3 bases, with 14 bases remaining between them. CDR1 is MNHEY and CDR2 is SMNVEV in the germline V gene (reference sequence). There are 15 residues in the CDR3.

This clone has a handful of counts. The chain links TRBV2 to TRBJ1-5, with TRBD1 identical over 12 bases. This CDR3 is built from 20 residues. V was pared by 2 bases and J by 3 bases, with 14 bases of the junction left unmatched. Germline V gene data show CDR1 as SNHLY and CDR2 as FYNNEI. Written as DNA, the CDR3 is TGTGCCAGCAGTGAACCGGGACAGGGGGCTCAAGGGTCATTCAATCAGCCCCAGCATTTT. This encodes CASSEPGQGAQGSFNQPQHF.

This clone has just a few counts. The chain combines TRBV4-2 with TRBJ1-2; maybe TRBD1 (6 bases). With 3 bases removed from V and 8 bases from J, the gap between germline ends came to 10 bases. The CDR3 sequence is 12 residues long. The germline V gene has CDR1 LGHNA and CDR2 YNFKEQ. For the CDR3, the DNA is TGTGCCAGCAGCCAGAGACAGGAAGGCTACACCTTC. Protein product: CASSQRQEGYTF.

In DNA form, the CDR3 reads TGTGCCTGGTCACAAAATAGGGGGCCTAGCAATCAGCCCCAGCATTTT. The encoded protein is CAWSQNRGPSNQPQHF. The chain carries TRBV30 and TRBJ1-5; 7 bases line up with TRBD1. This CDR3 comprises 16 residues. Germline CDR1 GTSNPN, CDR2 SVGIG (reference sequence). V lost 5 bases to trimming and J lost 0 bases; unmatched junction nucleotides: 10.

This chain links TRBV19 with TRBJ2-2; 11 bases fit TRBD1. Trimming cost V 8 bases and J 5 bases; bases outside gene matches: 7. There are 15 residues in the CDR3. Germline CDR1 is LNHDA and CDR2 is SQIVND (reference sequence). Here the CDR3 DNA reads TGTGCCAGTGCCGGGACAGGGGGAGGTACCGGGGAGCTGTTTTTT. It encodes CASAGTGGGTGELFF.

This sequence joins TRBV4-1 and TRBJ1-1; D is ambiguous. Trimming cost V 0 bases and J 11 bases, with 13 bases left between them. Germline CDR1 reads MGHRA; CDR2 reads YSYEKL. The CDR3 runs to 13 residues. CDR3 in amino acids: CASSQEVEGEAFF. Here the CDR3 DNA reads TGCGCCAGCAGCCAAGAGGTGGAAGGAGAGGCTTTCTTT.

In this sample, this clone turned up a few times. This sequence joins TRBV19 and TRBJ2-1; the match to TRBD2 covers 10 bases. CDR3 length: 14 amino acids. V lost 10 bases to trimming and J lost 4 bases; unmatched junction nucleotides: 7. CDR1 is LNHDA, CDR2 SQIVND, per germline (reference sequence). In DNA, the CDR3 is TGTGCCATTAGCGGGGGGCAGGTATACAATGAGCAGTTCTTC. Its protein product is CAISGGQVYNEQFF.

This chain joins TRBV2 and TRBJ2-5; the D gene is possibly TRBD2 (5 bases). The CDR3 length is 13 residues. Germline loops: CDR1 SNHLY, CDR2 FYNNEI. Trimming cost V 4 bases and J 2 bases, with 8 bases left between them. CDR3: CASSGEKQETQYF. The CDR3 bases are TGTGCCAGCAGTGGGGAGAAGCAAGAGACCCAGTACTTC. The full variable domain, completed using reference TRBV2 and TRBJ2-5, is EPEVTQTPSHQVTQMGQEVILRCVPISNHLYFYWYRQILGQKVEFLVSFYNNEISEKSEIFDDQFSVERPDGSNFTLKIRSTKLEDSAMYFCASSGEKQETQYFGPGTRLLVL.